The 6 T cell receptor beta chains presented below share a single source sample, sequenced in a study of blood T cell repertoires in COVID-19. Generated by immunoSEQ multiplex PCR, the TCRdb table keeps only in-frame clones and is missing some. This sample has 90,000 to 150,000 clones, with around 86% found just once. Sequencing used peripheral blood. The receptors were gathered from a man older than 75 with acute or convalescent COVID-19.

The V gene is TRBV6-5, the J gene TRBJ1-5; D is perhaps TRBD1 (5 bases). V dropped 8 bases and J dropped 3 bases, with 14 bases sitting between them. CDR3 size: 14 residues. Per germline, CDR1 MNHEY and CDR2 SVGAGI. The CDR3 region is CASEPGEINQPQHF. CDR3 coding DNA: TGTGCCAGCGAGCCGGGGGAAATCAATCAGCCCCAGCATTTT.

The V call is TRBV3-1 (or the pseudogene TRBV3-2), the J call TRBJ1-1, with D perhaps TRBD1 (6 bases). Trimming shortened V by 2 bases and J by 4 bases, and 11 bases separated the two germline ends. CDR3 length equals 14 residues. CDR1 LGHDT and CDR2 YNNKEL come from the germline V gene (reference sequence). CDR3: CASSQLQGCTEAFF. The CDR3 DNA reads TGTGCCAGCAGCCAACTACAGGGTTGCACTGAAGCTTTCTTT.

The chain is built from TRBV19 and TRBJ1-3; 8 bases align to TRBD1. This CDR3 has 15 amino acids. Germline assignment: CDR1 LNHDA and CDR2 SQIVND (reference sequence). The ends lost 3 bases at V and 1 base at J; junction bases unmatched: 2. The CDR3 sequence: CASSIDRGSGNTIYF. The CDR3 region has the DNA TGTGCCAGTAGTATCGACAGGGGTTCTGGAAACACCATATATTTT.

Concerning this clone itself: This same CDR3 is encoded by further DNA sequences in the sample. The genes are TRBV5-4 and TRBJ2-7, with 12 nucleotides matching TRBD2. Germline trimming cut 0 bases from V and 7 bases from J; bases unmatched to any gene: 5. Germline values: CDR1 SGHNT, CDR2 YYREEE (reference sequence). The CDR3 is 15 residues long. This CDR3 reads CASSLGLAGGREQYF. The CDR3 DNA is TGTGCCAGCAGCTTGGGCCTAGCGGGGGGGCGAGAGCAGTACTTC.

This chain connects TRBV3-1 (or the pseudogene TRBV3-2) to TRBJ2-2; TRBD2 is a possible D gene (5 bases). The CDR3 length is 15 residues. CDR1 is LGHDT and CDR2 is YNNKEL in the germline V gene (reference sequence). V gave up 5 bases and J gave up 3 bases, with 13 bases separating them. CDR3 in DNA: TGTGCCAGCAGCTGGACGGACTCGTACACCGGGGAGCTGTTTTTT. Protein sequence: CASSWTDSYTGELFF.

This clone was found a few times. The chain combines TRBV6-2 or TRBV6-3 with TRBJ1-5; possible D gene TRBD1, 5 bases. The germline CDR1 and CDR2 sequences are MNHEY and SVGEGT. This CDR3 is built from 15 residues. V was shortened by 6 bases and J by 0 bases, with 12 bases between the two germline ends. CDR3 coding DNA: TGTGCCAGCAGCCCAAGGGGCTATAGCAATCAGCCCCAGCATTTT. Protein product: CASSPRGYSNQPQHF.